The rows below give T cell receptor beta chains drawn from one sample of a study of cytomegalovirus exposure and HLA in healthy donors. The protocol was immunoSEQ multiplex PCR, while the TCRdb copy is restricted to in-frame clones and leaves out a portion. The sample carries 70,000 or so clones, around three quarters recorded once. Sequenced sample: PBMCs. The receptors were gathered from a man between 18 and 35 years old in good health and CMV-seropositive. CDR3s include the opening cysteine and the closing phenylalanine or tryptophan. Each record gives: CDR3 DNA, CDR3 protein, V gene, J gene, D gene, clone size. The D gene is left open where the match is weak. Clone size is given for some rows only: seen once, a few or many times, or a class if the clone is expanded.

DNA: TGCACCAGCAGCCAAGTAAGCGGAAACTACAATGAGCAGTTCTTC; CDR3: CTSSQVSGNYNEQFF; V: TRBV1; J: TRBJ2-1; D: -; size: -
DNA: TGTGCCAGTAAACGGGACAACAAGAACACTGAAGCTTTCTTT; CDR3: CASKRDNKNTEAFF; V: TRBV19; J: TRBJ1-1; D: -; size: -
DNA: TGTGCCAGCAGTGGGGAGGCTGGGGGCAATCAGCCCCAGCATTTT; CDR3: CASSGEAGGNQPQHF; V: TRBV6-4; J: TRBJ1-5; D: -; size: -
DNA: TGTGCCAGCAGCCCACGACAGGGCCCCTACGAGCAGTACTTC; CDR3: CASSPRQGPYEQYF; V: TRBV27; J: TRBJ2-7; D: TRBD1; size: -
DNA: TGCGCCAGCAGCACCGGACTAGCCGAATTCAATGAGCAGTTCTTC; CDR3: CASSTGLAEFNEQFF; V: TRBV5-1; J: TRBJ2-1; D: TRBD2; size: -
DNA: TGTGCCAGCAGCTTGGCCCTGGGACAGGGGGTTACCGGGGAGCTGTTTTTT; CDR3: CASSLALGQGVTGELFF; V: TRBV5-4; J: TRBJ2-2; D: TRBD1; size: -
DNA: TGTGCCAGCACCCCCCCGGAGCCTAATTCACCCCTCCACTTT; CDR3: CASTPPEPNSPLHF; V: TRBV6-6; J: TRBJ1-6; D: -; size: -
DNA: TGTGCCAGCAGCTTAGCCAGGGAAGCTGAGCAGTTCTTC; CDR3: CASSLAREAEQFF; V: TRBV7-2; J: TRBJ2-1; D: -; size: -
DNA: TGTGCCAGCAGACGCCCTAACAGCCTCAATGAGCAGTTCTTC; CDR3: CASRRPNSLNEQFF; V: TRBV28; J: TRBJ2-1; D: -; size: -
DNA: TGCAGCTACAGGTCTGGAAACACCATATATTTT; CDR3: CSYRSGNTIYF; V: TRBV29-1; J: TRBJ1-3; D: -; size: -
DNA: TGTGCCAGCAGACCCGACTCCGTCCGGGGAGAGCAGTTCTTC; CDR3: CASRPDSVRGEQFF; V: TRBV6-5; J: TRBJ2-1; D: -; size: -
DNA: TGCAGCGTTTCTTTCGCCGGGGATTCACCCCTCCACTTT; CDR3: CSVSFAGDSPLHF; V: TRBV29-1; J: TRBJ1-6; D: -; size: -
DNA: TGCGCCAGCAGTCCTTTCGGCGGGGGTGACTACGAGCAGTACTTC; CDR3: CASSPFGGGDYEQYF; V: TRBV4-1; J: TRBJ2-7; D: TRBD2; size: -
DNA: TGTGCCTGGGATACAGGGGGCGAGCCCCAGCATTTT; CDR3: CAWDTGGEPQHF; V: TRBV30; J: TRBJ1-5; D: TRBD1; size: once
DNA: TGTGCCAGCTCTCGGGTGAACACTGAAGCTTTCTTT; CDR3: CASSRVNTEAFF; V: TRBV6-1; J: TRBJ1-1; D: -; size: once
DNA: TGTGCCAGCAGTGAACCGAAGAACAGGGTGAAGGTCACTGGCACTGAAGCTTTCTTT; CDR3: CASSEPKNRVKVTGTEAFF; V: TRBV2; J: TRBJ1-1; D: -; size: -
DNA: TGTGCCAGCAGCCTAGGGGCAGCCAACACTGAAGCTTTCTTT; CDR3: CASSLGAANTEAFF; V: TRBV11-3; J: TRBJ1-1; D: -; size: -
DNA: TGTGCCAGCAGTGGACCTACAGAGATCAATGGCTACACCTTC; CDR3: CASSGPTEINGYTF; V: TRBV6-1; J: TRBJ1-2; D: -; size: few
DNA: TGCGCCAGCAGCCAAGGTTGGGGGGACCTCACTGAAGCTTTCTTT; CDR3: CASSQGWGDLTEAFF; V: TRBV4-1; J: TRBJ1-1; D: -; size: -
DNA: TGTGCCAGCAGTGAATCAGGGACACCTAATCTTGCTCACTTT; CDR3: CASSESGTPNLAHF; V: TRBV6-1; J: TRBJ1-6; D: -; size: -
DNA: TGTGCCTGGAGCCGCGGAGCCGGGGGGTCTCAGTTCAATGAGCAGTTCTTC; CDR3: CAWSRGAGGSQFNEQFF; V: TRBV30; J: TRBJ2-1; D: TRBD2; size: -
DNA: TGTGCCAGCAGCTTAGTAGGGGCGAATGACTACACCTTC; CDR3: CASSLVGANDYTF; V: TRBV7-8; J: TRBJ1-2; D: -; size: -
DNA: TGTGCCAGCAGTTCCCCGGACAGGGGGCTGCAGCCCCAGCATTTT; CDR3: CASSSPDRGLQPQHF; V: TRBV6-6; J: TRBJ1-5; D: TRBD1; size: -
DNA: TGTGCCAGCAGCTTTCCGTATAAACGGACTGAAGCTTTCTTT; CDR3: CASSFPYKRTEAFF; V: TRBV7-6; J: TRBJ1-1; D: -; size: once
DNA: TGTGCCAGCAGGGAGACGGTGAACACTGAAGCTTTCTTT; CDR3: CASRETVNTEAFF; V: TRBV6-5; J: TRBJ1-1; D: -; size: -
DNA: TGTGCCAGTAGGACCGTCCCCGGGACAGCTTTTTTCTTC; CDR3: CASRTVPGTAFFF; V: TRBV19; J: TRBJ1-2; D: TRBD1; size: -
DNA: TGTGCCAGCCACCGAGCGGGGGGCTTCTACGAGCAGTACTTC; CDR3: CASHRAGGFYEQYF; V: TRBV27; J: TRBJ2-7; D: TRBD2; size: -
DNA: TGTGCCAGCAGCTCGAGGCGACAGGGGCGGACAGATACGCAGTATTTT; CDR3: CASSSRRQGRTDTQYF; V: TRBV7-2; J: TRBJ2-3; D: TRBD1; size: once
DNA: TGCGCCAGCAGCCAAGATCGAGGACAGGGTGTACGTGGCTACACCTTC; CDR3: CASSQDRGQGVRGYTF; V: TRBV4-1; J: TRBJ1-2; D: TRBD1; size: once
DNA: TGTGCCTGGAGTGTAACAGGGAGCAGGTCTGAAGCTTTCTTT; CDR3: CAWSVTGSRSEAFF; V: TRBV30; J: TRBJ1-1; D: -; size: once
DNA: TGCAGCGCTGGACTAGCGGGGGGCTACAATGAGCAGTTCTTC; CDR3: CSAGLAGGYNEQFF; V: TRBV29-1; J: TRBJ2-1; D: TRBD2; size: -
DNA: TGTGCCAGCAGTTGGGAGCGGAAGGCAGGTAACACTGAAGCTTTCTTT; CDR3: CASSWERKAGNTEAFF; V: TRBV6-9; J: TRBJ1-1; D: -; size: few
DNA: TGTGCCAGCAGCTTCATGAGGGCAGAAGCTTTCTTT; CDR3: CASSFMRAEAFF; V: TRBV7-2; J: TRBJ1-1; D: -; size: -
DNA: TGCGCCAGCAGCCAAGTTGGCCAGCCCCAGCATTTT; CDR3: CASSQVGQPQHF; V: TRBV4-1; J: TRBJ1-5; D: -; size: -
DNA: TGTGCCAGCAGCCCCCCGTGGGCGGGGGGGGGCTTGTCCTACAATGAGCAGTTCTTC; CDR3: CASSPPWAGGGLSYNEQFF; V: TRBV5-6; J: TRBJ2-1; D: TRBD2; size: once
DNA: TGTGCCAGCAGCTTGGACAGGGGGACCACCGGGGAGCTGTTTTTT; CDR3: CASSLDRGTTGELFF; V: TRBV2; J: TRBJ2-2; D: TRBD1; size: -
DNA: TGCAGCGTTGTATCGGTGGGGGGAATTGACACAGATACGCAGTATTTT; CDR3: CSVVSVGGIDTDTQYF; V: TRBV29-1; J: TRBJ2-3; D: -; size: -
DNA: TGCAGCGCTACAGGGGACACTGAAGCTTTCTTT; CDR3: CSATGDTEAFF; V: TRBV29-1; J: TRBJ1-1; D: TRBD1; size: once
DNA: TGTGCCAGCAGTTTATCTCAGGTTCGTCAGCCCCAGCATTTT; CDR3: CASSLSQVRQPQHF; V: TRBV28; J: TRBJ1-5; D: -; size: -
DNA: TGTGCCAGCAGCGTAGGGTCAGGGGTTTTCCCCATTCAGTACTTC; CDR3: CASSVGSGVFPIQYF; V: TRBV9; J: TRBJ2-4; D: -; size: -